This T cell receptor beta chain emerged from a study of blood T cell repertoires in COVID-19. In the study overall: Samples came from the United States, Italy and Spain, spanning acute and convalescent COVID-19. T cells, B-cell-depleted T cells, or PBMCs provided the cDNA or gDNA that served as material.

Looked up from germline, CDR1 is SEHNR and CDR2 is FQNEAQ (reference sequence). The CDR3 has 19 amino acids. The V and J ends lost 5 bases and 6 bases respectively, with 29 bases between them. Under the authors' procedure: Amplification from reference gene primers served as the basis for estimated nucleated cell counts. Repertoires were generated with immunoSEQ multiplex PCR, while TCRdb's copy carries only in-frame clones and drops some. D and trimming come from the DNA, and the V and J calls and clone size come from that table. Among about 22,000 clones listed, less than 95% were seen once. V usage is TRBV7-9 and J usage is TRBJ2-1; possibly TRBD1 for D (6 bases). The specimen sequenced was peripheral blood. This receptor was taken from a man between 65 and 85 years old with acute or convalescent COVID-19. CDR3 sequence: CASSPAVDRNFPTGNEQFF. Here the CDR3 DNA reads TGTGCCAGCAGCCCAGCTGTGGACAGAAACTTCCCGACTGGCAATGAGCAGTTCTTC.